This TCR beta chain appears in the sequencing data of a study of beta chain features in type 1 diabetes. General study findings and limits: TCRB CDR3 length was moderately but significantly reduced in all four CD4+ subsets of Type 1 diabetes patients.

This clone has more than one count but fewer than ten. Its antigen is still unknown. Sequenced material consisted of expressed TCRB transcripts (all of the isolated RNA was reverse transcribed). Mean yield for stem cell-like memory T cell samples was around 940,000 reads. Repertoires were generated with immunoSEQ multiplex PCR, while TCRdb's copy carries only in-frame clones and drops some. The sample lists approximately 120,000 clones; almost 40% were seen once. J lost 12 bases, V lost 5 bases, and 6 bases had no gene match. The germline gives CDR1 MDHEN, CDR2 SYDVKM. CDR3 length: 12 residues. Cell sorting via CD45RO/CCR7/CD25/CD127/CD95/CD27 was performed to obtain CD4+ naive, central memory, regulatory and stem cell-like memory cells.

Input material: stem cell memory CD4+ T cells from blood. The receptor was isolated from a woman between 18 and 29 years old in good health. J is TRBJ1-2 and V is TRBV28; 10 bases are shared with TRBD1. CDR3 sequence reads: CASSLRTGGNTF. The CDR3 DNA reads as TGTGCCAGCAGTCTCCGGACAGGGGGTAACACCTTC.